Below are 20 T cell receptor beta chains sequenced from a single sample in a study of beta chain features in type 1 diabetes. The investigators reverse transcribed all of the isolated RNA, so they sequenced expressed TCRB transcripts. The table came from immunoSEQ multiplex PCR; TCRdb's copy has only in-frame clones and leaves some out. The sample shows approximately 150,000 clones, approximately 10% of them seen only once. Sequencing was done on a sample of central memory CD4+ T cells from blood. The receptors derive from a woman aged 35 to 49 in good health.

This clone has only a few counts. The chain carries TRBV9 and TRBJ2-1; D perhaps matches TRBD2 (7 bases). Trimming left V 3 bases short and J 2 bases short, with 18 bases between. Germline V gene lookup returns CDR1 SGDLS and CDR2 YYNGEE. The CDR3 has 17 residues. The CDR3 sequence is CASSAVGGGPPYNEQFF. The CDR3 nucleotides are TGTGCCAGCAGCGCGGTTGGGGGGGGCCCTCCCTACAATGAGCAGTTCTTC.

A few counts support this clone. The chain recombines TRBV2 with TRBJ1-4; no firm D call. The CDR3 is made up of 12 amino acids. Deletions cut 11 bases from V and 8 bases from J, with 15 bases between. Germline loops: CDR1 SNHLY, CDR2 FYNNEI. Written as DNA, the CDR3 is TGTGCCGGGAGAAGGGAAGGAGAAAAACTGTTTTTT. This encodes CAGRREGEKLFF. Drawing the rest from reference TRBV2 and TRBJ1-4, the complete variable domain is EPEVTQTPSHQVTQMGQEVILRCVPISNHLYFYWYRQILGQKVEFLVSFYNNEISEKSEIFDDQFSVERPDGSNFTLKIRSTKLEDSAMYFCAGRREGEKLFFGSGTQLSVL.

The gene calls are TRBV7-2 and TRBJ2-1; TRBD2 aligns across 12 bases. J gave up 10 bases and V 5 bases, and 6 bases lay outside the gene matches. Germline V CDR1 and CDR2: SGHTA, FQGNSA. This CDR3 spans 14 amino acids. For the CDR3, the DNA is TGTGCCAGCAGCCCTAGCGGGGGGGCCCCCGAGCAGTTCTTC. As protein: CASSPSGGAPEQFF. The full variable domain, completed using reference TRBV7-2 and TRBJ2-1, is GAGVSQSPSNKVTEKGKDVELRCDPISGHTALYWYRQSLGQGLEFLIYFQGNSAPDKSGLPSDRFSAERTGGSVSTLTIQRTQQEDSAVYLCASSPSGGAPEQFFGPGTRLTVL.

This clone was picked up many times. V and J are TRBV9 and TRBJ2-3; TRBD1 matches 11 bases. J gave up 8 bases and V 0 bases, and 5 bases lay outside the gene matches. CDR1 and CDR2 from the germline V gene are SGDLS and YYNGEE. This CDR3 is built from 15 residues. The CDR3 DNA sequence: TGTGCCAGCAGCGTAGTAGGGACAGGGGGAGGTACGCAGTATTTT. As protein: CASSVVGTGGGTQYF.

The rearrangement uses TRBV4-2 and TRBJ2-3, with no clear D. CDR3 size: 14 residues. V dropped 4 bases and J dropped 4 bases, with 12 bases sitting between them. CDR1 is LGHNA and CDR2 is YNFKEQ in the germline V gene. CDR3 DNA sequence: TGTGCCAGCAGCCCCCCTACCCTCCCAGATACGCAGTATTTT. It yields the protein CASSPPTLPDTQYF.

This clone was observed a few times. This chain joins TRBV7-9 and TRBJ2-7; D call uncertain. Trimming stripped 5 bases from V and 5 bases from J, with 16 bases between. Germline CDR1 reads SEHNR; CDR2 reads FQNEAQ (reference sequence). The CDR3 contains 14 residues. CDR3 sequence (DNA): TGTGCCAGCAGCCACGCGAGGCCTCCTAACGAGCAGTACTTC. Encoded protein: CASSHARPPNEQYF. The variable domain in full, with the rest retrieved from reference TRBV7-9 and TRBJ2-7, is DTGVSQNPRHKITKRGQNVTFRCDPISEHNRLYWYRQTLGQGPEFLTYFQNEAQLEKSRLLSDRFSAERPKGSFSTLEIQRTEQGDSAMYLCASSHARPPNEQYFGPGTRLTVT.

J is TRBJ1-2 and V is TRBV5-6; D gene uncertain. Trimming pared 4 bases from V and 7 bases from J, leaving 14 bases between. This CDR3 is 13 amino acids long. CDR1 is SGHDT and CDR2 is YYEEEE in the germline V gene. CDR3 sequence (DNA): TGTGCCAGCAGCGTTACGGGAGGCGGTGGCTACACCTTC. Protein: CASSVTGGGGYTF.

The chain couples TRBV5-1 to TRBJ2-5; D may be TRBD2 (6 bases). The V and J ends lost 4 bases and 4 bases respectively, with 20 bases between them. Germline CDR1 reads SGHRS; CDR2 reads YFSETQ. This CDR3 is 16 amino acids long. The CDR3 spells CASSRGLGTGGETQYF. For the CDR3, the DNA is TGCGCCAGCAGCCGCGGATTGGGGACCGGGGGAGAGACCCAGTACTTC.

This clone was seen only a few times. Other nucleotide sequences in the sample specify the same CDR3. The rearrangement uses TRBV5-1 and TRBJ1-5, with no clear D. The V and J ends lost 0 bases and 3 bases respectively, with 4 bases between them. This CDR3 spans 13 amino acids. Germline CDR1 SGHRS, CDR2 YFSETQ. This CDR3 is CASSLAVNQPQHF. The CDR3 DNA reads TGCGCCAGCAGCTTGGCAGTCAATCAGCCCCAGCATTTT.

CDR3 protein: CASSYSPFRGMSEQYF. CDR3 nucleotide sequence: TGTGCCAGCAGTTACTCGCCCTTTAGAGGGATGAGCGAGCAGTACTTC. The chain uses TRBV6-5 and TRBJ2-7, with a tentative D call TRBD2 (5 bases). Trimming pared 0 bases from V and 6 bases from J, leaving 18 bases between. CDR1 MNHEY and CDR2 SVGAGI come from the germline V gene. The CDR3 has 16 residues.

The rearrangement uses TRBV19 and TRBJ1-5, with D possibly matching TRBD1 (5 bases). With 3 bases removed from V and 7 bases from J, the gap between germline ends came to 16 bases. CDR1 LNHDA and CDR2 SQIVND come from the germline V gene (reference sequence). The CDR3 covers 15 residues. In nucleotides, the CDR3 is TGTGCCAGTAGTATTCTGGGGGGTGAAAGACAGCCCCAGCATTTT. It translates to CASSILGGERQPQHF.

The V and J genes are TRBV4-2 and TRBJ2-2, with D maybe TRBD2 (6 bases). There are 17 residues in the CDR3. Per germline, CDR1 LGHNA and CDR2 YNFKEQ. Trimming left V 5 bases short and J 0 bases short, with 16 bases between. CDR3 loop: CASSTRWGDPNTGELFF. As DNA, the CDR3 is TGTGCCAGCAGCACCCGGTGGGGGGACCCGAACACCGGGGAGCTGTTTTTT.

At least ten counts were recorded for this clone. This sequence joins TRBV5-4 and TRBJ2-1, with 7 nucleotides matching TRBD2. V shed 5 bases, J shed 0 bases, and the junction held 5 bases outside the gene matches. CDR1 is SGHNT, CDR2 YYREEE, per germline (reference sequence). This CDR3 comprises 15 residues. CDR3: CASSPAGYSYNEQFF. The CDR3 DNA sequence: TGTGCCAGCAGTCCAGCGGGGTACTCCTACAATGAGCAGTTCTTC.

This chain connects TRBV29-1 to TRBJ2-2; D is possibly TRBD1 (5 bases). V was shortened by 3 bases and J by 1 base, with 6 bases between the two germline ends. There are 13 residues in the CDR3. Germline V gene data show CDR1 as SQVTM and CDR2 as ANQGSEA. The CDR3 nucleotides are TGCAGCGTTGACAGGGAGAACACCGGGGAGCTGTTTTTT. Its translation is CSVDRENTGELFF.

This clone has only a few counts. The chain combines TRBV12-5 with TRBJ2-2; D not certain. Deletions cut 0 bases from V and 5 bases from J, with 19 bases between. The germline CDR1 and CDR2 sequences are LGHNT and FRNRAP. The CDR3 runs 18 residues. This CDR3 reads CASGLVFAQLRHTGELFF. The CDR3 DNA sequence: TGTGCTAGTGGTTTGGTATTTGCACAATTAAGACATACCGGGGAGCTGTTTTTT.

This clone was counted between two and nine times. The chain has TRBV11-2 and TRBJ2-7; D perhaps matches TRBD1 (6 bases). The CDR3 consists of 15 residues. Looked up from germline, CDR1 is SGHAT and CDR2 is FQNNGV. Trimming took off 0 bases at V and 7 bases at J, with 16 bases between the two ends. CDR3 loop: CASSLDRDIGLEQYF. The DNA of the CDR3 is TGTGCCAGCAGCTTAGACCGGGACATCGGTTTGGAGCAGTACTTC.

The chain carries TRBV7-2 and TRBJ2-7; D remains unclear. The CDR3 extends over 14 amino acids. Germline V gene data show CDR1 as SGHTA and CDR2 as FQGNSA. V was cut by 5 bases and J by 5 bases, with 16 bases left in between. The DNA for the CDR3 is TGTGCCAGCAGCCCCGTACCAATTCGGGACGAGCAGTACTTC. As protein: CASSPVPIRDEQYF.

This clone was seen a handful of times. The CDR3 sequence is CASSPGLAAETQYF. CDR3 in DNA: TGTGCCAGCTCGCCGGGACTAGCGGCCGAGACCCAGTACTTC. This chain uses TRBV18 with TRBJ2-5, with 11 bases matching TRBD2. CDR3 length equals 14 residues. Germline V gene sequence: CDR1 KGHSH, CDR2 LQKENI. V gave up 6 bases and J gave up 5 bases; unmatched junction bases: 5. Based on the CDR3 plus reference TRBV18 and TRBJ2-5, the full variable domain is NAGVMQNPRHLVRRRGQEARLRCSPMKGHSHVYWYRQLPEEGLKFMVYLQKENIIDESGMPKERFSAEFPKEGPSILRIQQVVRGDSAAYFCASSPGLAAETQYFGPGTRLLVL.

The chain has TRBV21-1 and TRBJ1-2; TRBD1 is taken as the D call from the table, unchecked against the DNA. TRBV21-1 is assigned pseudogene status. This CDR3 has 15 residues. The CDR3 coding sequence is TGTGCCAGCAGCGGGGAAGGGACAGGCAATCTGCTATGTTCCTTC. Translated: CASSGEGTGNLLCSF.

The chain employs TRBV7-9 and TRBJ2-5; D uncertain. The CDR3 is 13 residues long. In germline, CDR1 is SEHNR, CDR2 FQNEAQ (reference sequence). V lost 6 bases, J lost 5 bases, and 13 bases lay in between. CDR3 DNA sequence: TGTGCCAGCAGTTCCCTTATTCGGGAGACCCAGTACTTC. This codes for CASSSLIRETQYF.